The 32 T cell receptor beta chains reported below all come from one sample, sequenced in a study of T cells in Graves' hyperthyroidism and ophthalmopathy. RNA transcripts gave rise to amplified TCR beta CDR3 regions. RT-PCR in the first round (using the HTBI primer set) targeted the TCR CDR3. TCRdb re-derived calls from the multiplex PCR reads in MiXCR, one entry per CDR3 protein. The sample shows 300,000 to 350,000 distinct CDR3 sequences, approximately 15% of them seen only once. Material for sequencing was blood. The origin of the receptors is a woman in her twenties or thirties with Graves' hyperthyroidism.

This chain's CDR3 is CSVGRQNTEAFF. The CDR3 coding sequence is TGCAGCGTTGGCCGACAGAACACTGAAGCTTTCTTT. The chain couples TRBV29-1 to TRBJ1-1; the D is unclear. CDR3 size: 12 residues. Trimming removed 4 bases from V and 1 base from J, with 7 bases in between. Germline loops: CDR1 SQVTM, CDR2 ANQGSEA.

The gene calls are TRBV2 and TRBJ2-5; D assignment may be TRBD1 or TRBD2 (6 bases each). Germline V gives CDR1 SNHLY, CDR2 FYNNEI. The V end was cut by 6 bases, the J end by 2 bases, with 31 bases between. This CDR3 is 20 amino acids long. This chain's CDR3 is CASRMGVRSGGGGAQETQYF. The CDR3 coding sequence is TGTGCCAGCAGGATGGGGGTCAGATCCGGAGGAGGGGGTGCACAAGAGACCCAGTACTTC.

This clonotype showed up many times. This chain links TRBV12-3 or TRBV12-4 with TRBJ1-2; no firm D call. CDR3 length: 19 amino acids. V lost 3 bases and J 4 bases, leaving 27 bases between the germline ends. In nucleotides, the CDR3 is TGTGCCAGCAGTTTCCTTTTTTCTGAACGAGAGAATCCTACCTATGGCTACACCTTC. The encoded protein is CASSFLFSERENPTYGYTF.

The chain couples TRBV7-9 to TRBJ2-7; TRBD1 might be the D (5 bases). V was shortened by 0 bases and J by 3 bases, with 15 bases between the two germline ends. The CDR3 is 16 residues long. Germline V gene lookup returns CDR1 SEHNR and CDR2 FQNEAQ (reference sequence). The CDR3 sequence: CASSLAGAGLFYEQYF. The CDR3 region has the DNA TGTGCCAGCAGCTTAGCTGGCGCAGGGTTGTTCTACGAGCAGTACTTC. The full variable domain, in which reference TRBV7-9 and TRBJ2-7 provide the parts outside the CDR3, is DTGVSQNPRHKITKRGQNVTFRCDPISEHNRLYWYRQTLGQGPEFLTYFQNEAQLEKSRLLSDRFSAERPKGSFSTLEIQRTEQGDSAMYLCASSLAGAGLFYEQYFGPGTRLTVT.

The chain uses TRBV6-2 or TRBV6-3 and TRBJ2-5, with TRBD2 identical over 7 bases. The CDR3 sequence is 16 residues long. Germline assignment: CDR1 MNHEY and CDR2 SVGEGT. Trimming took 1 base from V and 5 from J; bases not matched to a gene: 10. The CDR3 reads CASSYFAAGDGETQYF. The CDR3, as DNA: TGTGCCAGCAGTTACTTCGCGGCGGGAGACGGGGAGACCCAGTACTTC.

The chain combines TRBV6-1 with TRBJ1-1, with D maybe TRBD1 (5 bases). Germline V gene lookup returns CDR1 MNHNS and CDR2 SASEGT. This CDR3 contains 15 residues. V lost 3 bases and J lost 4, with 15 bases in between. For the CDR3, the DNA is TGTGCCAGCAGTGAGACAGCCCCTGCGGGCACTGAAGCTTTCTTT. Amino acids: CASSETAPAGTEAFF.

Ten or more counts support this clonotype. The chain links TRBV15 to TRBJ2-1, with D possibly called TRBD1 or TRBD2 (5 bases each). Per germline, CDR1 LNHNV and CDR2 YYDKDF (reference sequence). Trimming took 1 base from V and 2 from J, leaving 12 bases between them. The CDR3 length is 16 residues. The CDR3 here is CATSRAQGVTYNEQFF. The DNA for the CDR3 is TGTGCCACCAGCAGAGCGCAGGGAGTGACCTACAATGAGCAGTTCTTC.

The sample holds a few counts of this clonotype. CDR3 loop: CASSQENKEAFF. CDR3 nucleotide sequence: TGTGCCAGCAGCCAAGAAAACAAGGAAGCTTTCTTT. The rearrangement uses TRBV3-1 and TRBJ1-1; D not resolved. V lost 0 bases and J 8 bases, leaving 7 bases between the germline ends. The CDR3 has 12 residues. Germline lookup yields CDR1 LGHDT and CDR2 YNNKEL (reference sequence).

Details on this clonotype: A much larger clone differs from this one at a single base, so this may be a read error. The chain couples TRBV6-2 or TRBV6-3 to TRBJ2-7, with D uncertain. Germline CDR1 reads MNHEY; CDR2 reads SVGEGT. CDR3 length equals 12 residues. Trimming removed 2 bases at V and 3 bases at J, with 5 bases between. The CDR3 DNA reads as TGTGCCAGCAGTTACATGGACTACGAGCAGTACTTC. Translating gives CASSYMDYEQYF.

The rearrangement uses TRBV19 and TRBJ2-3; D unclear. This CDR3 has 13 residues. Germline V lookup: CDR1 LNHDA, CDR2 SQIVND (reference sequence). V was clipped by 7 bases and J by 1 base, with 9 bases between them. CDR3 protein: CASKRRGTDTQYF. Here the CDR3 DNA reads TGTGCCAGTAAGAGACGGGGCACAGATACGCAGTATTTT.

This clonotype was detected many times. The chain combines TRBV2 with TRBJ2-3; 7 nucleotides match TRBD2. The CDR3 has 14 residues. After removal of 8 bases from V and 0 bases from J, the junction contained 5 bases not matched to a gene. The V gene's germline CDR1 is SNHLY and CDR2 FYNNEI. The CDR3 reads CASAAGRSTDTQYF. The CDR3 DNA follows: TGTGCCAGCGCAGCGGGGCGGAGCACAGATACGCAGTATTTT.

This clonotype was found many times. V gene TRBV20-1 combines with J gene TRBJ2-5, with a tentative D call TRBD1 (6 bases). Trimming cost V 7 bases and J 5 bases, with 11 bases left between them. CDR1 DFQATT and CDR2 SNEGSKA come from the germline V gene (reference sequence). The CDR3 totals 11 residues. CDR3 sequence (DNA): TGCAGTGAGCAGGGGACGGAGACCCAGTACTTC. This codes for CSEQGTETQYF.

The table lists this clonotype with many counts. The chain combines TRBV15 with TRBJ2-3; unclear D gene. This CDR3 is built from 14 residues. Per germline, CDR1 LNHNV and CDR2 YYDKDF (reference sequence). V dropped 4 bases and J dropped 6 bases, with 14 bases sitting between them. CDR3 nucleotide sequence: TGTGCCACCAGCATAGGACCGCTTATGGATACGCAGTATTTT. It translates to CATSIGPLMDTQYF.

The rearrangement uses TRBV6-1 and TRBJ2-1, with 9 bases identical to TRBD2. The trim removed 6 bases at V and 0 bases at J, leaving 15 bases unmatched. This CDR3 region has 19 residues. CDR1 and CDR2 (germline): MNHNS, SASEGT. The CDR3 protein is CASSPPGLALRSSYNEQFF. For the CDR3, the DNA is TGTGCCAGCAGCCCCCCGGGACTAGCCCTTAGGAGCTCCTACAATGAGCAGTTCTTC.

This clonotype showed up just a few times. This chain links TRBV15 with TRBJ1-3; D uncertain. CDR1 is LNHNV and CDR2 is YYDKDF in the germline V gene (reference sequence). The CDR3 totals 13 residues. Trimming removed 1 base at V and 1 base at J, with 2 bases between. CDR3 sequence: CATSRGSGNTIYF. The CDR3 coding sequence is TGTGCCACCAGCAGAGGATCTGGAAACACCATATATTTT.

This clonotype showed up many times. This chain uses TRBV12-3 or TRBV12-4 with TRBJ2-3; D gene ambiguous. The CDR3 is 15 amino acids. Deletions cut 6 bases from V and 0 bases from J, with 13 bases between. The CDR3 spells CASRPLSSSTDTQYF. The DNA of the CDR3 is TGTGCCAGCAGACCGTTGAGCTCTAGCACAGATACGCAGTATTTT.

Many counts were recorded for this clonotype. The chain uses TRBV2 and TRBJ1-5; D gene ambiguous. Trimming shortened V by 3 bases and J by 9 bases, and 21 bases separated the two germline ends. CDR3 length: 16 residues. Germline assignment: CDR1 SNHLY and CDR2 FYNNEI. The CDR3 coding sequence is TGTGCCAGCAGTGAGTCCCTTTTCCGAGGGCCGGGGCCCCAGCATTTT. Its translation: CASSESLFRGPGPQHF.

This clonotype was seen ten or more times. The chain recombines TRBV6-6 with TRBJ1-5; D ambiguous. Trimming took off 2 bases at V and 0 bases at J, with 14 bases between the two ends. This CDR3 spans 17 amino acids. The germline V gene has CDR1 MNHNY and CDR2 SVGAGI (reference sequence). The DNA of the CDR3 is TGTGCCAGCAGTTACAACTTCGAAAGGGTTAGCAATCAGCCCCAGCATTTT. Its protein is CASSYNFERVSNQPQHF.

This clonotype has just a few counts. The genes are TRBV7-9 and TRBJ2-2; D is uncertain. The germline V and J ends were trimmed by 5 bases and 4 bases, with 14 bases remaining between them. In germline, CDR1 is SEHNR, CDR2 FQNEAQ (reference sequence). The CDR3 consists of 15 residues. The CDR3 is CASSQEGRTTGELFF. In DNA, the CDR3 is TGTGCCAGCAGCCAGGAAGGGCGAACCACCGGGGAGCTGTTTTTT. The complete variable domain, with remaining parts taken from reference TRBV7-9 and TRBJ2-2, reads DTGVSQNPRHKITKRGQNVTFRCDPISEHNRLYWYRQTLGQGPEFLTYFQNEAQLEKSRLLSDRFSAERPKGSFSTLEIQRTEQGDSAMYLCASSQEGRTTGELFFGEGSRLTVL.

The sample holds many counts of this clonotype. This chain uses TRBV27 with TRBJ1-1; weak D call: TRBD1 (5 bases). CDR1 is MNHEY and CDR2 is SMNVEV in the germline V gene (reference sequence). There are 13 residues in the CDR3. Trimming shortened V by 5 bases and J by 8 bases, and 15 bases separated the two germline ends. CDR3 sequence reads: CASSLHPGREAFF. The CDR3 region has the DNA TGTGCCAGCAGTCTCCACCCAGGGAGAGAAGCTTTCTTT.

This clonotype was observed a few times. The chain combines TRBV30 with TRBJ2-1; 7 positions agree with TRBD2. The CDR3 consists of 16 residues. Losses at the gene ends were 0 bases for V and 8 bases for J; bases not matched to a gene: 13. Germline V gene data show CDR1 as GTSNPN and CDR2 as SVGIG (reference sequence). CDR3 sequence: CAWSVGYWRERDEQFF. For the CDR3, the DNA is TGTGCCTGGAGTGTAGGGTACTGGCGGGAGAGGGATGAGCAGTTCTTC.

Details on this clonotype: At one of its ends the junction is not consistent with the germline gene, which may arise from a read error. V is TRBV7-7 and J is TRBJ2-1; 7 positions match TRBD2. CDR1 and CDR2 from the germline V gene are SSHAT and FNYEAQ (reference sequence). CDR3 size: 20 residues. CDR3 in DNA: TGTGCTAGCAGCCCTCCTAGCGGAGGTACACCCTCAAGCTCCTACAATGAGCAGTTCTTC. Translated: CASSPPSGGTPSSSYNEQFF.

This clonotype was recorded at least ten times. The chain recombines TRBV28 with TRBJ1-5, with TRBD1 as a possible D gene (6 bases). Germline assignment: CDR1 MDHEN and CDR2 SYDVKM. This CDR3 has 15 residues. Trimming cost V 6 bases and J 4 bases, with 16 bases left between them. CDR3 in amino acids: CASSPRYQGNQPQHF. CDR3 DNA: TGTGCCAGCAGCCCTCGATATCAGGGGAATCAGCCCCAGCATTTT.

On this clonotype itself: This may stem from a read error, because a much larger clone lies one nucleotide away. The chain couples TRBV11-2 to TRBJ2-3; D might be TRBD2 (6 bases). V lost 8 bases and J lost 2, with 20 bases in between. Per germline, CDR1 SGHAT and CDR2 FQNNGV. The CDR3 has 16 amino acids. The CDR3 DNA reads TGTGCCAGCGGCGTTAAAGGGCGGGGCTCCACAGATACGCAGTATTTT. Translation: CASGVKGRGSTDTQYF.

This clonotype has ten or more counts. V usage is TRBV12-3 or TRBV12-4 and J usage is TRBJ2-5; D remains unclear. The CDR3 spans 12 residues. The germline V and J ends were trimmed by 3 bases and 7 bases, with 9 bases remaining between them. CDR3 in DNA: TGTGCCAGCAGTTTCGGCGACGTGACCCAGTACTTC. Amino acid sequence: CASSFGDVTQYF.

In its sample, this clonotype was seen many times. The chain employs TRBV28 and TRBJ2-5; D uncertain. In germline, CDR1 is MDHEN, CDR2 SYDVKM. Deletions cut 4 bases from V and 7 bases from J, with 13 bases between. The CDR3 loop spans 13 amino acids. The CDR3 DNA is TGTGCCAGCAGTTCGGGCTTGAGAGGGACCCAGTACTTC. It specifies CASSSGLRGTQYF.

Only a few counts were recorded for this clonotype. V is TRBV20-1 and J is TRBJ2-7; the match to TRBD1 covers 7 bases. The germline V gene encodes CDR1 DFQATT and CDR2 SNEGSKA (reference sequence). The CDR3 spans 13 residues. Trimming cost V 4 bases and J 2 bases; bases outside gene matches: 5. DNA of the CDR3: TGCAGTGCTATCAGGGGGAATGCCTACGAGCAGTACTTC. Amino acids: CSAIRGNAYEQYF.

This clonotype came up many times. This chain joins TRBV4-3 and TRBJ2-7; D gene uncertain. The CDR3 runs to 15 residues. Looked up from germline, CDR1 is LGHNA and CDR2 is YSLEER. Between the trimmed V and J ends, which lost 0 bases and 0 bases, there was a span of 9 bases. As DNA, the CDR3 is TGCGCCAGCAGCCAAGATCGGACCTCCTCCTACGAGCAGTACTTC. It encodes CASSQDRTSSYEQYF.

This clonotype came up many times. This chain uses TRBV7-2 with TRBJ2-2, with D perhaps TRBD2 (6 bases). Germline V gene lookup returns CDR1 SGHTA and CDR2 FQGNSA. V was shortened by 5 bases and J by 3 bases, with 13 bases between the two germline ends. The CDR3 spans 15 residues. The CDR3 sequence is CASSVSGTHTGELFF. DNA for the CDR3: TGTGCCAGCAGCGTTAGCGGAACCCACACCGGGGAGCTGTTTTTT.

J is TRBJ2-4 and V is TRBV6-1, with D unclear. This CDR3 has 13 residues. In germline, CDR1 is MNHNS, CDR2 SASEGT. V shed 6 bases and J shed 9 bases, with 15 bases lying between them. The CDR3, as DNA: TGTGCCAGCAGCCACCGCACATTGGTCATTCAGTACTTC. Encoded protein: CASSHRTLVIQYF.

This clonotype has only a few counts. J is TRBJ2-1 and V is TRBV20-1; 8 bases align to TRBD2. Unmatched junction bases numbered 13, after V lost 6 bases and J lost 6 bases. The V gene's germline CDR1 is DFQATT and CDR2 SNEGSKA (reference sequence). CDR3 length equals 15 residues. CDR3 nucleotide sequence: TGCAGTGCCCGAAAGGGACTAGGTGATATCAATGAGCAGTTCTTC. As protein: CSARKGLGDINEQFF.

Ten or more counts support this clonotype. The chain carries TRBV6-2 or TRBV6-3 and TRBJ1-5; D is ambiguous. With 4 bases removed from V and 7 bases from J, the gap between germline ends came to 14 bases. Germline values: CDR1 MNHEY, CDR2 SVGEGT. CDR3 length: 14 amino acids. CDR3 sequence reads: CASSSRPGLQPQHF. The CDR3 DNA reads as TGTGCCAGCAGTTCTCGGCCGGGGTTGCAGCCCCAGCATTTT.